This record covers a single T cell receptor beta chain. TCRdb fed the 5' RACE reads into MiXCR, producing one record per CDR3 protein. The profile covers 550,000 to 650,000 distinct CDR3 sequences, with roughly 17% appearing a single time and around 7.8% taken by the ten largest. The data belong to a study of T-cell memory formation after mild COVID-19. Germline V gene lookup returns CDR1 SGHRS and CDR2 YFSETQ. CDR3 length: 14 amino acids. The V gene end was trimmed by 4 bases and the J gene end by 1 base; junction bases not matched to a gene: 4. Sequenced input: PBMCs or a T cell subset sorted from them (not recorded which). This clonotype was obtained from an adult woman who had mild COVID-19 (a few samples of this study predate the infection). Cell type and time point are not known. The chain is built from TRBV5-1 and TRBJ2-5; TRBD1 matches 7 bases. CDR3 protein: CASSLQGTQETQYF. CDR3 nucleotides: TGCGCCAGCAGCCTACAGGGGACCCAAGAGACCCAGTACTTC.